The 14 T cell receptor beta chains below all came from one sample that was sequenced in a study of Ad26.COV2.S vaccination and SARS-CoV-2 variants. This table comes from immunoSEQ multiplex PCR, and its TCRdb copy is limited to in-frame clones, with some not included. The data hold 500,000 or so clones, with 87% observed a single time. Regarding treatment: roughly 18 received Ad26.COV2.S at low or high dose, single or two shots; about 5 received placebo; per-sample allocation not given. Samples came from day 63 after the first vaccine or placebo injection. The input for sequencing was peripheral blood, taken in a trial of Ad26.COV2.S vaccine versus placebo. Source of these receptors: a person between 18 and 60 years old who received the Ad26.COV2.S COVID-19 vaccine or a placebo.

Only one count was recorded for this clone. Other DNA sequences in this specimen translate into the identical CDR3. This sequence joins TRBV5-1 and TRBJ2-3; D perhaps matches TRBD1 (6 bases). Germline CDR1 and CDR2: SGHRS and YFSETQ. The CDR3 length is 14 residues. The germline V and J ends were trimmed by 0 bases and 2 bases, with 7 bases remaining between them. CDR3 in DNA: TGCGCCAGCAGCTTGGGGGGGCCCACAGATACGCAGTATTTT. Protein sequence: CASSLGGPTDTQYF.

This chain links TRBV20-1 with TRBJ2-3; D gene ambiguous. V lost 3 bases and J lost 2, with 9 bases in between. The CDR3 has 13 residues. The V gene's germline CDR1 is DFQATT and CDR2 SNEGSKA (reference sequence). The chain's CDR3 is CSASLEDTDTQYF. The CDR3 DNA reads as TGCAGTGCTAGTCTGGAAGACACAGATACGCAGTATTTT.

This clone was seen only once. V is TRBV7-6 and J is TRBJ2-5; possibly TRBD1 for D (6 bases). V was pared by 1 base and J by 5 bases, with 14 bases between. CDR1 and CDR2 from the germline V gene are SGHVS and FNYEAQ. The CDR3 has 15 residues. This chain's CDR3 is CASSLEPGAWETQYF. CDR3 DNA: TGTGCCAGCAGCTTAGAGCCAGGGGCGTGGGAGACCCAGTACTTC.

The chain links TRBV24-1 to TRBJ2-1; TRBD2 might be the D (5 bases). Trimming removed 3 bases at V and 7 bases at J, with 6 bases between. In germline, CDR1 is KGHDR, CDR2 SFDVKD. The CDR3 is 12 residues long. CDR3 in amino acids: CATSDPGNEQFF. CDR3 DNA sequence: TGTGCCACCAGTGATCCGGGAAATGAGCAGTTCTTC.

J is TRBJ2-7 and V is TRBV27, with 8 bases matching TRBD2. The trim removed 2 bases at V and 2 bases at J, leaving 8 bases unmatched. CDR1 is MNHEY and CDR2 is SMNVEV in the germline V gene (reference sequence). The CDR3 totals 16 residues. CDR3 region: CASSLTGTSSAYEQYF. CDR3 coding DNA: TGTGCCAGCAGTTTAACAGGGACTAGTTCGGCCTACGAGCAGTACTTC.

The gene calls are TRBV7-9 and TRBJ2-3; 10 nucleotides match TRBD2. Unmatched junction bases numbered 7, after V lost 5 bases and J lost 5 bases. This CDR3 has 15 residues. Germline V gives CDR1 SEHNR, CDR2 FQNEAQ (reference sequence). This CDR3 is CASSLGLAAGDTQYF. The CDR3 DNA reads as TGTGCCAGCAGCCTCGGACTAGCGGCTGGAGATACGCAGTATTTT.

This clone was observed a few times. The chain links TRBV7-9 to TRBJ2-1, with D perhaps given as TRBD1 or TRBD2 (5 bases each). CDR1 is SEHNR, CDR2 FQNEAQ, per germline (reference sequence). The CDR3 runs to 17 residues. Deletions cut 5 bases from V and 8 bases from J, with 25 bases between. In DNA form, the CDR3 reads TGTGCCAGCAGCCCTCAGGCCCGGGGCCTCCTTATGTATGAGCAGTTCTTC. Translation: CASSPQARGLLMYEQFF.

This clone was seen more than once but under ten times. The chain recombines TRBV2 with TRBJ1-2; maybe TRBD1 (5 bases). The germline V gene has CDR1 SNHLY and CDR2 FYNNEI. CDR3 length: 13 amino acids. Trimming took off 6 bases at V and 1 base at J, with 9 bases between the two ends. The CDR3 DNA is TGTGCCAGCAGGGACAACCATAACTATGGCTACACCTTC. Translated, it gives CASRDNHNYGYTF.

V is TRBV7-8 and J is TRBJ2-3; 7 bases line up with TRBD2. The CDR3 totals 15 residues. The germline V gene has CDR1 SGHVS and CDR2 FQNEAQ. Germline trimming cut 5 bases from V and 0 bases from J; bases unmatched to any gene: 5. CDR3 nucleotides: TGTGCCAGCAGCGGGGGGGGAGCTAGCACAGATACGCAGTATTTT. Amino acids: CASSGGGASTDTQYF.

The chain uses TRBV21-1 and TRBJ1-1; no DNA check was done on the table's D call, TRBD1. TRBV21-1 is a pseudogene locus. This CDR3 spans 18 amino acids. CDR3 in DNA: TGTGCCAGCAGCAAAGTTTATTGGGGGCGGTCCATGAACACTGAAGCTTTCTTT. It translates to CASSKVYWGRSMNTEAFF.

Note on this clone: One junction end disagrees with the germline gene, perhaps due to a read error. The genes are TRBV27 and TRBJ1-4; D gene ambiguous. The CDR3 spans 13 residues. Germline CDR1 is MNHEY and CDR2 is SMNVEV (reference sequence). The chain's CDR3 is CASSSLTNEKLFF. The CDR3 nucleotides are TGTGCCAGTAGTTCATTGACTAATGAAAAACTGTTTTTT.

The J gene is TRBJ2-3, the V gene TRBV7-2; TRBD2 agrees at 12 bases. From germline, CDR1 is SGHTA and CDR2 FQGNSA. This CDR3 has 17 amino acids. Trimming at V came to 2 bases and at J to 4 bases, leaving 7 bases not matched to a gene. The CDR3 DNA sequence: TGTGCCAGCAGCTTACAAGGACTAGCGGGACGCGCAGATACGCAGTATTTT. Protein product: CASSLQGLAGRADTQYF.

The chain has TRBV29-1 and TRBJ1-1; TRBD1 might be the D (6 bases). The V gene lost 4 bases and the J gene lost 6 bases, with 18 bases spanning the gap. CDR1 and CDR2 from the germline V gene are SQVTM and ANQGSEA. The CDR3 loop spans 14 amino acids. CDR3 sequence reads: CSVGKGHQTAEAFF. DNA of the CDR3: TGCAGCGTTGGGAAGGGACACCAGACGGCTGAAGCTTTCTTT.

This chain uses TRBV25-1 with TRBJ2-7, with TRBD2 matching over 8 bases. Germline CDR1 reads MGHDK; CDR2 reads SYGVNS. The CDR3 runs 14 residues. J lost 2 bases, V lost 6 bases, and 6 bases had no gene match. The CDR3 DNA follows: TGTGCCAGCAGCCTCGGGACTAGGACCTACGAGCAGTACTTC. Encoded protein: CASSLGTRTYEQYF.